These 22 T cell receptor beta chains were all obtained from the same sample, sequenced in a study of CD8+ T cells in alopecia areata. Treatment reported: oral pan-JAK inhibitor, 5-10 mg twice daily. After isolation, RNA underwent reverse transcription to generate cDNA as the sequencing template. Generated by immunoSEQ multiplex PCR, the TCRdb table keeps only in-frame clones and is missing some. The data contain hundreds of thousands of clones, roughly 63% of them seen just once; the ten biggest clones take up about 0.89%. The material was CD4+ T cells sorted from blood, obtained around week 54, from a patient treated with tofacitinib. All receptors derive from a human donor with alopecia areata.

The chain is built from TRBV4-1 and TRBJ1-1; 7 bases map to TRBD1. V shed 3 bases, J shed 1 base, and the junction held 5 bases outside the gene matches. The CDR3 covers 15 residues. Looked up from germline, CDR1 is MGHRA and CDR2 is YSYEKL. The chain's CDR3 is CASSQRDSSNTEAFF. The CDR3 DNA reads as TGCGCCAGCAGCCAGAGGGACAGCTCGAACACTGAAGCTTTCTTT.

This sequence joins TRBV14 and TRBJ2-1; D is uncertain. CDR1 and CDR2 (germline): SGHDN, FVKESK. V lost 3 bases and J 12 bases, leaving 9 bases between the germline ends. The CDR3 length is 11 residues. The CDR3 DNA reads as TGTGCCAGCAGCCAGACACTGGGGCAGTTCTTC. Residues: CASSQTLGQFF.

This clone was observed a single time. The rearrangement links TRBV5-1 to TRBJ2-2; D gene unclear. Germline CDR1 reads SGHRS; CDR2 reads YFSETQ. This CDR3 comprises 14 residues. With 6 bases removed from V and 0 bases from J, the gap between germline ends came to 9 bases. The CDR3 region has the DNA TGCGCCAGCATGAAGAACGCGAACACCGGGGAGCTGTTTTTT. Translated, it gives CASMKNANTGELFF.

The V call is TRBV30, the J call TRBJ1-3; perhaps TRBD1 as D (5 bases). CDR3 size: 14 residues. Trimming took 4 bases from V and 3 from J, leaving 13 bases between them. CDR1 and CDR2 from the germline V gene are GTSNPN and SVGIG (reference sequence). DNA of the CDR3: TGTGCCTGGAATGTCCAGGGATATGGAAACACCATATATTTT. Translating gives CAWNVQGYGNTIYF.

A note on this clone: Without the conserved terminal phenylalanine or tryptophan, this CDR3 likely stems from a read error. The DNA is left out, because the CDR3 cannot be placed on it with certainty; the CDR3 is given as TCRdb lists it. CDR3 residues: CASSLSSGGVRPGAQV. This chain uses TRBV7-3 with TRBJ1-6. Germline-derived CDR1 and CDR2 are SGHTA and FQGTGA. Termini included, the CDR3 measures 16 amino acids.

The V and J genes are TRBV5-1 and TRBJ2-7, with 11 bases aligning to TRBD1. The CDR3 runs to 14 residues. Germline V lookup: CDR1 SGHRS, CDR2 YFSETQ. V lost 4 bases to trimming and J lost 3 bases; unmatched junction nucleotides: 3. The CDR3 reads CASSEGQGGYEQYF. The CDR3 region has the DNA TGCGCCAGCAGCGAGGGACAGGGGGGCTACGAGCAGTACTTC.

This clone has only a few counts. The chain recombines TRBV5-6 with TRBJ2-6; no firm D call. The V gene's germline CDR1 is SGHDT and CDR2 YYEEEE. There are 12 residues in the CDR3. The V gene lost 7 bases and the J gene lost 4 bases, with 6 bases spanning the gap. As DNA, the CDR3 is TGTGCCAGCTCTACAGGGGCCAACGTCCTGACTTTC. Its protein is CASSTGANVLTF.

V gene TRBV9 combines with J gene TRBJ2-4, with D hard to call. The CDR3 is 14 residues long. Trimming removed 3 bases from V and 5 bases from J, with 12 bases in between. CDR1 is SGDLS, CDR2 YYNGEE, per germline. The CDR3 DNA reads as TGTGCCAGCAGCGACATGGTGGGCCAAAACATTCAGTACTTC. Amino acid sequence: CASSDMVGQNIQYF. The full variable domain, its missing parts supplied by reference TRBV9 and TRBJ2-4, is DSGVTQTPKHLITATGQRVTLRCSPRSGDLSVYWYQQSLDQGLQFLIQYYNGEERAKGNILERFSAQQFPDLHSELNLSSLELGDSALYFCASSDMVGQNIQYFGAGTRLSVL.

The DNA for the CDR3 is TGTGCCAGCCTCCCTTTCCCCCGGGACACCGGGGAGCTGTTTTTT. This sequence encodes CASLPFPRDTGELFF. The chain combines TRBV7-2 with TRBJ2-2; no definite D call. V lost 8 bases to trimming and J lost 3 bases, with 16 bases between them. The CDR3 sequence is 15 residues long. Germline-derived CDR1 and CDR2 are SGHTA and FQGNSA.

The chain links TRBV15 to TRBJ2-5; TRBD2 is a possible D gene (7 bases). There are 14 residues in the CDR3. Trimming removed 5 bases at V and 6 bases at J, with 16 bases between. CDR1 LNHNV and CDR2 YYDKDF come from the germline V gene (reference sequence). CDR3 DNA: TGTGCCACCAGCCCCCAAGGCGGGGGCCAGACCCAGTACTTC. This codes for CATSPQGGGQTQYF.

This clone was seen just once. The chain couples TRBV29-1 to TRBJ1-4; the D gene is possibly TRBD1 (6 bases). Trimming left V 6 bases short and J 7 bases short, with 15 bases between. The germline CDR1 and CDR2 sequences are SQVTM and ANQGSEA. This CDR3 comprises 13 residues. The CDR3 here is CSVAQGRGEKLFF. CDR3 in DNA: TGCAGCGTGGCTCAGGGGCGTGGTGAAAAACTGTTTTTT.

The V call is TRBV30, the J call TRBJ2-6; the D gene is possibly TRBD1 (6 bases). V shed 0 bases and J shed 0 bases, with 9 bases lying between them. CDR1 and CDR2 from the germline V gene are GTSNPN and SVGIG (reference sequence). The CDR3 length is 16 residues. The CDR3 DNA reads TGTGCCTGGAGTGTAAAGGGGGTCTCTGGGGCCAACGTCCTGACTTTC. Residues: CAWSVKGVSGANVLTF.

The chain employs TRBV7-2 and TRBJ2-7; D remains unclear. The CDR3 has 13 residues. Germline V CDR1 and CDR2: SGHTA, FQGNSA. The V end was cut by 2 bases, the J end by 2 bases, with 7 bases between. CDR3 DNA: TGTGCCAGCAGCTTAACACCAGCCTACGAGCAGTACTTC. Translating it yields CASSLTPAYEQYF.

The chain combines TRBV30 with TRBJ2-7; 7 bases are shared with TRBD1. The ends lost 4 bases at V and 3 bases at J; junction bases unmatched: 3. The CDR3 contains 12 residues. CDR1 is GTSNPN and CDR2 is SVGIG in the germline V gene (reference sequence). CDR3 loop: CAWNRDSYEQYF. The CDR3 coding sequence is TGTGCCTGGAACCGGGACAGCTACGAGCAGTACTTC.

This clone has only a few counts. This CDR3 is CASSLLGTGWSPLHF. CDR3 in DNA: TGTGCCAGCAGCCTGCTCGGGACAGGGTGGTCACCCCTCCACTTT. The J gene is TRBJ1-6, the V gene TRBV14; 9 nucleotides match TRBD1. The CDR3 length is 15 residues. V lost 4 bases, J lost 10 bases, and 8 bases stayed unmatched. Germline CDR1 and CDR2: SGHDN and FVKESK.

This clone was counted once. The chain recombines TRBV11-2 with TRBJ2-1, with D perhaps TRBD1 (7 bases). Trimming stripped 4 bases from V and 14 bases from J, with 24 bases between. The CDR3 is 15 amino acids. Germline-derived CDR1 and CDR2 are SGHAT and FQNNGV. In nucleotides, the CDR3 is TGTGCCAGCAGCTCCGTTCAGGGGGGTTCCGCGGGGAAGTTCTTC. Protein sequence: CASSSVQGGSAGKFF.

As for this clone: At the DNA level, this CDR3 is encoded by other sequences in the same sample as well. This chain joins TRBV29-1 and TRBJ2-1; no firm D call. Trimming stripped 3 bases from V and 3 bases from J, with 6 bases between. CDR3 length: 12 amino acids. CDR1 is SQVTM, CDR2 ANQGSEA, per germline. CDR3 sequence reads: CSVDGGYNEQFF. CDR3 bases: TGCAGCGTTGACGGTGGCTACAATGAGCAGTTCTTC.

This chain connects TRBV12-5 to TRBJ2-7; D remains unclear. Germline CDR1 is LGHNT and CDR2 is FRNRAP. The CDR3 is made up of 16 amino acids. Trimming took 0 bases from V and 5 from J, leaving 17 bases between them. This CDR3 reads CASGLVLGSRLDEQYF. CDR3 coding DNA: TGTGCTAGTGGTTTGGTACTTGGATCCCGGCTTGACGAGCAGTACTTC.

The chain combines TRBV6-5 with TRBJ2-5; D gene ambiguous. The CDR3 is made up of 11 amino acids. Germline V gene sequence: CDR1 MNHEY, CDR2 SVGAGI. Trimming stripped 6 bases from V and 5 bases from J, with 7 bases between. CDR3 region: CASRTFETQYF. CDR3 bases: TGTGCCAGCAGGACTTTCGAGACCCAGTACTTC.

The chain uses TRBV7-2 and TRBJ1-2; weak D call: TRBD1 (5 bases). This CDR3 comprises 14 residues. V lost 2 bases and J lost 5, with 12 bases in between. Germline CDR1 is SGHTA and CDR2 is FQGNSA. This CDR3 is CASSLSRQGYGYTF. In DNA, the CDR3 is TGTGCCAGCAGCTTAAGTCGGCAGGGATATGGCTACACCTTC.

The chain couples TRBV7-3 to TRBJ2-2, with D perhaps matching TRBD2 (6 bases). The V end was cut by 2 bases, the J end by 3 bases, with 10 bases between. The CDR3 loop spans 15 amino acids. Germline values: CDR1 SGHTA, CDR2 FQGTGA. CDR3 coding DNA: TGTGCCAGCAGCTTAGGCGGGACGGACACCGGGGAGCTGTTTTTT. Its protein is CASSLGGTDTGELFF.

The chain carries TRBV30 and TRBJ1-5; D might be TRBD1 (5 bases). This CDR3 has 13 residues. Per germline, CDR1 GTSNPN and CDR2 SVGIG (reference sequence). Trimming stripped 1 base from V and 7 bases from J, with 11 bases between. This CDR3 reads CAWSGDVGQPQHF. CDR3 coding DNA: TGTGCCTGGAGTGGGGACGTGGGCCAGCCCCAGCATTTT.